One sample yielded the 25 T cell receptor beta chains listed below, sequenced in a study of graft-versus-host responses after intestinal transplantation (dated by TCRdb to the early 2020s). The time point label, as the study defines it: cells obtained before transplantation from donor or recipient. These TCRs are of unknown antigen specificity. Library preparation was by the immunoSEQ multiplex PCR assay. This is the immuneACCESS table as TCRdb keeps it, with only in-frame sequences that have V and J called. A part of the clones is gone; compared with another copy, unresolved V genes explain less than half, and the rest is unexplained. The sample table holds 27,000 or so clones, of which roughly 87% were seen once. The top ten constitute 0.7% of the sample. The sequences come from unstimulated CD4+ T cells sorted from spleen or lymph node cells, collected before intestinal transplant. The receptors come from a human donor who received an intestinal transplant.

The chain couples TRBV5-1 to TRBJ2-7; D may be TRBD2 (5 bases). The CDR3 extends over 14 amino acids. Germline CDR1 and CDR2: SGHRS and YFSETQ. Between the trimmed V and J ends, which lost 3 bases and 5 bases, there was a span of 15 bases. The CDR3 DNA reads as TGCGCCAGCAGCTCCCAGAGGGAGAGGAACGAGCAGTACTTC. Protein sequence: CASSSQRERNEQYF. Variable domain in full (rest from reference TRBV5-1 and TRBJ2-7): KAGVTQTPRYLIKTRGQQVTLSCSPISGHRSVSWYQQTPGQGLQFLFEYFSETQRNKGNFPGRFSGRQFSNSRSEMNVSTLELGDSALYLCASSSQRERNEQYFGPGTRLTVT.

The chain recombines TRBV28 with TRBJ2-1; 9 bases match TRBD1. Per germline, CDR1 MDHEN and CDR2 SYDVKM. The CDR3 is 14 amino acids. Trimming removed 8 bases from V and 3 bases from J; junction bases left unmatched: 5. The CDR3 nucleotides read TGTGCCAGCCGGCCGGGACAGGGCTACAATGAGCAGTTCTTC. This codes for CASRPGQGYNEQFF. The variable domain in full, completed from reference TRBV28 and TRBJ2-1, reads DVKVTQSSRYLVKRTGEKVFLECVQDMDHENMFWYRQDPGLGLRLIYFSYDVKMKEKGDIPEGYSVSREKKERFSLILESASTNQTSMYLCASRPGQGYNEQFFGPGTRLTVL.

This sequence joins TRBV7-7 and TRBJ2-2; TRBD1 matches at 8 bases. Losses at the gene ends were 3 bases for V and 3 bases for J; bases not matched to a gene: 3. This CDR3 region has 15 residues. Germline CDR1 and CDR2: SSHAT and FNYEAQ (reference sequence). DNA for the CDR3: TGTGCCAGCAGCTTGTTGACAGGGGACACCGGGGAGCTGTTTTTT. It is translated as CASSLLTGDTGELFF.

The chain carries TRBV11-1 and TRBJ2-7, with TRBD1 matching over 9 bases. Germline trimming cut 3 bases from V and 12 bases from J; bases unmatched to any gene: 3. Germline V CDR1 and CDR2: SGHAT, FQDESV (reference sequence). The CDR3 is made up of 11 amino acids. As DNA, the CDR3 is TGTGCCAGCAGCTTCCGGGACAGGGTGTACTTC. This sequence encodes CASSFRDRVYF.

The J gene is TRBJ2-1, the V gene TRBV7-8; D is unresolved. There are 13 residues in the CDR3. CDR1 is SGHVS, CDR2 FQNEAQ, per germline. V gave up 2 bases and J gave up 6 bases, with 8 bases separating them. The CDR3 DNA follows: TGTGCCAGCAGCTTAACAAATACCAATGAGCAGTTCTTC. It encodes CASSLTNTNEQFF.

V is TRBV9 and J is TRBJ1-3; TRBD1 matches at 10 bases. The CDR3 spans 14 residues. Germline CDR1 SGDLS, CDR2 YYNGEE. V trimming: 4 bases; J trimming: 8 bases; junction bases outside the gene matches: 6. CDR3 nucleotides: TGTGCCAGCAGCCTGAGGGACAGGGGATACACCATATATTTT. Translated, it gives CASSLRDRGYTIYF.

The chain joins TRBV6-1 to TRBJ1-1; 9 nucleotides agree with TRBD1. The junction had 6 bases not matched to a gene; V was cut back by 6 bases and J by 1 base. CDR3 length equals 15 residues. CDR1 and CDR2 from the germline V gene are MNHNS and SASEGT. The CDR3 is CASRLDRGQNTEAFF. The CDR3 bases are TGTGCCAGCAGACTGGACAGGGGTCAGAACACTGAAGCTTTCTTT.

The chain recombines TRBV5-1 with TRBJ2-5; 7 bases are a match to TRBD2. V lost 6 bases, J lost 2 bases, and 10 bases stayed unmatched. The germline CDR1 and CDR2 sequences are SGHRS and YFSETQ. This CDR3 has 15 amino acids. CDR3 residues: CASNRGGKRQETQYF. CDR3 DNA sequence: TGCGCCAGCAACCGCGGGGGAAAACGACAAGAGACCCAGTACTTC.

J is TRBJ2-1 and V is TRBV2; possibly TRBD1 for D (6 bases). The CDR3 runs 14 residues. The germline V gene encodes CDR1 SNHLY and CDR2 FYNNEI. V was cut by 2 bases and J by 6 bases, with 11 bases left in between. CDR3 DNA sequence: TGTGCCAGCAGTGAACAGGGGCGGACCAATGAGCAGTTCTTC. Residues: CASSEQGRTNEQFF.

The CDR3 region is CASSLTGGRYEQYF. DNA for the CDR3: TGTGCCAGCAGCCTGACAGGGGGCAGGTACGAGCAGTACTTC. The chain couples TRBV7-2 to TRBJ2-7, with 10 bases lining up with TRBD1. Germline V gene sequence: CDR1 SGHTA, CDR2 FQGNSA. The CDR3 is made up of 14 amino acids. V lost 5 bases to trimming and J lost 4 bases; unmatched junction nucleotides: 5.

The chain couples TRBV5-1 to TRBJ2-5, with D tentatively TRBD1 or TRBD2 (5 bases each). The CDR3 loop spans 15 amino acids. The germline CDR1 and CDR2 sequences are SGHRS and YFSETQ. V dropped 0 bases and J dropped 5 bases, with 14 bases sitting between them. CDR3 amino acids: CASSLEIRGRETQYF. In nucleotides, the CDR3 is TGCGCCAGCAGCTTGGAAATCCGGGGACGGGAGACCCAGTACTTC.

V gene TRBV27 combines with J gene TRBJ2-3; 10 nucleotides agree with TRBD1. The CDR3 length is 15 residues. The germline V gene encodes CDR1 MNHEY and CDR2 SMNVEV (reference sequence). The V segment lost 3 bases and the J segment 4 bases; nucleotides outside the gene matches: 4. The CDR3 region has the DNA TGTGCCAGCAGTTTGGAGGGACAGGGGCCAGATACGCAGTATTTT. It yields the protein CASSLEGQGPDTQYF.

This CDR3 is CASSGVVHYGYTF. CDR3 nucleotide sequence: TGTGCCAGCAGCGGGGTTGTTCACTATGGCTACACCTTC. This sequence joins TRBV6-5 and TRBJ1-2; D unclear. Trimming took off 6 bases at V and 3 bases at J, with 11 bases between the two ends. The CDR3 runs 13 residues. The germline gives CDR1 MNHEY, CDR2 SVGAGI.

This sequence joins TRBV6-1 and TRBJ2-7; 8 bases align to TRBD2. V dropped 8 bases and J dropped 7; count of bases not matched to a gene: 10. The CDR3 runs 13 residues. Germline V gives CDR1 MNHNS, CDR2 SASEGT. CDR3 DNA sequence: TGTGCCAGCGGATCCGGGACTAGGGGAGAGCAGTACTTC. Translation gives CASGSGTRGEQYF.

V gene TRBV4-2 combines with J gene TRBJ1-2; D is undetermined. Germline CDR1 LGHNA, CDR2 YNFKEQ. The CDR3 length is 15 residues. Trimming pared 1 base from V and 4 bases from J, leaving 13 bases between. The CDR3 reads CASSQVGVGIYGYTF. As DNA, the CDR3 is TGTGCCAGCAGCCAAGTTGGAGTGGGGATCTATGGCTACACCTTC.

This rearrangement joins TRBV10-3 to TRBJ1-5, with 7 bases lining up with TRBD1. The CDR3 spans 14 residues. CDR1 is ENHRY, CDR2 SYGVKD, per germline. Losses at the gene ends were 9 bases for V and 0 bases for J; bases not matched to a gene: 5. CDR3 nucleotide sequence: TGTGCCATAGAGACAGGGAATAGCAATCAGCCCCAGCATTTT. Protein: CAIETGNSNQPQHF.

A few counts support this clone. The V and J genes are TRBV25-1 and TRBJ2-3; TRBD1 is a possible D gene (6 bases). V lost 0 bases to trimming and J lost 1 base, with 11 bases between them. The germline V gene encodes CDR1 MGHDK and CDR2 SYGVNS. The CDR3 is 16 residues long. The CDR3 loop is CASSEYRGRGTDTQYF. The CDR3 DNA is TGTGCCAGCAGTGAATACAGGGGCAGGGGCACAGATACGCAGTATTTT.

The V gene is TRBV5-1, the J gene TRBJ2-3; 7 nucleotides line up with TRBD1. Germline CDR1 reads SGHRS; CDR2 reads YFSETQ. This CDR3 region has 16 residues. V shed 2 bases and J 1 base; nucleotides not matched to a gene: 7. The chain's CDR3 is CASSLPGQTRTDTQYF. In nucleotides, the CDR3 is TGCGCCAGCAGCTTACCGGGACAGACTCGCACAGATACGCAGTATTTT.

The J gene is TRBJ2-6, the V gene TRBV9; D is possibly TRBD1 (5 bases). Per the germline V gene, CDR1 is SGDLS and CDR2 is YYNGEE. With 4 bases removed from V and 2 bases from J, the gap between germline ends came to 7 bases. The CDR3 has 14 amino acids. The CDR3 loop is CASSYRPGANVLTF. CDR3 coding DNA: TGTGCCAGCAGCTACAGGCCTGGGGCCAACGTCCTGACTTTC. The variable domain in full, completed from reference TRBV9 and TRBJ2-6, reads DSGVTQTPKHLITATGQRVTLRCSPRSGDLSVYWYQQSLDQGLQFLIQYYNGEERAKGNILERFSAQQFPDLHSELNLSSLELGDSALYFCASSYRPGANVLTFGAGSRLTVL.

This rearrangement joins TRBV28 to TRBJ2-3; TRBD1 matches 10 bases. The ends lost 2 bases at V and 1 base at J; junction bases unmatched: 0. The CDR3 extends over 15 amino acids. CDR1 and CDR2 from the germline V gene are MDHEN and SYDVKM. CDR3 residues: CASSLGTGGTDTQYF. CDR3 DNA: TGTGCCAGCAGTTTAGGGACAGGGGGCACAGATACGCAGTATTTT.

The chain recombines TRBV15 with TRBJ2-7, with 11 positions matching TRBD2. With 0 bases clipped from V and 6 bases from J, the junction kept 4 bases outside the gene matches. This CDR3 is built from 15 residues. Germline V CDR1 and CDR2: LNHNV, YYDKDF (reference sequence). Here the CDR3 DNA reads TGTGCCACCAGCAGAGAAACTAGCGGGAGCAGCGAGCAGTACTTC. Its translation: CATSRETSGSSEQYF.

The rearrangement uses TRBV6-1 and TRBJ1-2, with TRBD1 as a possible D gene (5 bases). The CDR3 consists of 17 residues. Germline V gene lookup returns CDR1 MNHNS and CDR2 SASEGT. Trimming took 3 bases from V and 9 from J, leaving 26 bases between them. CDR3 amino acids: CASSDFRGGTSPPRYTF. The CDR3 DNA reads TGTGCCAGCAGTGATTTTCGGGGGGGTACTTCGCCGCCGCGCTACACCTTC.

The V and J genes are TRBV10-2 and TRBJ2-3, with no clear D. This CDR3 has 10 residues. V was cut by 8 bases and J by 8 bases, with 8 bases left in between. Germline CDR1 WSHSY, CDR2 SAAADI. Here the CDR3 DNA reads TGCGCCAGCCGGGCCGGTACGCAGTATTTT. Translation: CASRAGTQYF.

V gene TRBV2 combines with J gene TRBJ2-6; D remains unclear. In germline, CDR1 is SNHLY, CDR2 FYNNEI. The length of the CDR3 is 13 residues. The CDR3 here is CLGSRSGANVLTF. In DNA form, the CDR3 reads TGTCTTGGCAGTCGCTCTGGGGCCAACGTCCTGACTTTC. The variable domain in full, with the rest retrieved from reference TRBV2 and TRBJ2-6, is EPEVTQTPSHQVTQMGQEVILRCVPISNHLYFYWYRQILGQKVEFLVSFYNNEISEKSEIFDDQFSVERPDGSNFTLKIRSTKLEDSAMYFCLGSRSGANVLTFGAGSRLTVL.

This clone was seen a single time. The rearrangement links TRBV5-4 to TRBJ2-2; the D gene is possibly TRBD1 (6 bases). From germline, CDR1 is SGHNT and CDR2 YYREEE (reference sequence). The V gene lost 0 bases and the J gene lost 3 bases, with 6 bases spanning the gap. This CDR3 is built from 14 residues. In DNA, the CDR3 is TGTGCCAGCAGCTTGGGACAGGACACCGGGGAGCTGTTTTTT. Translation gives CASSLGQDTGELFF.